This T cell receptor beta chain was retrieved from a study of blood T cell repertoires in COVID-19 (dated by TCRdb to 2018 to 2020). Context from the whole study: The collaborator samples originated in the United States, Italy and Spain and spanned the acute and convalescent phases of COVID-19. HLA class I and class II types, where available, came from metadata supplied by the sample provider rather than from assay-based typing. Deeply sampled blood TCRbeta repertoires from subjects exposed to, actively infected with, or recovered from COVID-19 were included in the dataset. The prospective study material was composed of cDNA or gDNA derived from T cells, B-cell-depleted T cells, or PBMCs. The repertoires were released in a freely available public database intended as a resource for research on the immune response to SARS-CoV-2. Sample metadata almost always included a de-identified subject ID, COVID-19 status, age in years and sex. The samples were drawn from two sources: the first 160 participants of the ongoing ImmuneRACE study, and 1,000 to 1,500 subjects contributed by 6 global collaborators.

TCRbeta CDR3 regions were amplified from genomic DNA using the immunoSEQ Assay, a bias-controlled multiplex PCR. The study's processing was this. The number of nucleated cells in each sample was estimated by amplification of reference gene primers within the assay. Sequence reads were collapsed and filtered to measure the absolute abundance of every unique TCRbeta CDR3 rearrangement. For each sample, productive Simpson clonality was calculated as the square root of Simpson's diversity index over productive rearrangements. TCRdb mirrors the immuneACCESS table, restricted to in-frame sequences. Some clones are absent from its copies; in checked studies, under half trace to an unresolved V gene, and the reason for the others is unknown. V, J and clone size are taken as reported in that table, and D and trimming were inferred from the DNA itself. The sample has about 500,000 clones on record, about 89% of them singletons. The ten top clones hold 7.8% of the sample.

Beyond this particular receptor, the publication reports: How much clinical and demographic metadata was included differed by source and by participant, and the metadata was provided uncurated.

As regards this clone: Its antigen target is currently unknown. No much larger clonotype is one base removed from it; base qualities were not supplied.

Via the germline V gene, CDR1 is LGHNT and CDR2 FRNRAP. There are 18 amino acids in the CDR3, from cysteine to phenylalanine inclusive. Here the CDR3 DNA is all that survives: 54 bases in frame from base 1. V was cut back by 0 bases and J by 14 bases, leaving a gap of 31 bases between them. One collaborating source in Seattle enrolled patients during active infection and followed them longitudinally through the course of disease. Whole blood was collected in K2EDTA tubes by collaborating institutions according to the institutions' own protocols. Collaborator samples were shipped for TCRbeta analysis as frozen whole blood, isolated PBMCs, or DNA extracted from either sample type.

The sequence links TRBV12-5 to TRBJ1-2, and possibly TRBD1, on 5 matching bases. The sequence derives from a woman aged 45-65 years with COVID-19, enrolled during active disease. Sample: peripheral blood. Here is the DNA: TGTGCTAGTGGTTTGGTGGTTCCATTAGCGGGGCTCCGGATGCCCTTTACCTTC. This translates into CASGLVVPLAGLRMPFTF.